Sequencing of this TCR beta chain was carried out in a study of T-cell reconstitution after alpha-beta-depleted transplantation in children. Germline CDR1 SEHNR, CDR2 FQNEAQ (reference sequence). The CDR3 consists of 16 residues. V lost 0 bases to trimming and J lost 7 bases; unmatched junction nucleotides: 3. During its preparation, the TCRbeta library received unique molecular identifiers. TCRdb re-called the PCR reads through MiXCR, storing one row per CDR3 protein. The sample lists nearly 550,000 distinct CDR3 sequences; about 16% were seen once. The input for sequencing was PBMCs from the stem cell graft donor, taken from the stem cell graft. J is TRBJ2-1 and V is TRBV7-9, with 13 bases matching TRBD2. This TCR came from a human donor who donated a stem cell graft to a child with acute lymphoblastic leukemia. CDR3 region: CASSLALGLAGNEQFF. Here the CDR3 DNA reads TGTGCCAGCAGCTTAGCCCTGGGACTAGCGGGAAATGAGCAGTTCTTC.